The 9 T cell receptor beta chains below all came from one sample that was sequenced in a study of blood T cell repertoires in COVID-19. The repertoire was sequenced with immunoSEQ multiplex PCR; TCRdb's copy has only in-frame clones and lacks some. The sample holds fewer than 450,000 clones, about 87% seen once. Sequenced sample: peripheral blood. These receptors were taken from a woman between 50 and 59 years old with COVID-19, enrolled during active disease.

The rearrangement joins TRBV7-2 to TRBJ2-1, with 15 bases that match TRBD2. CDR1 SGHTA and CDR2 FQGNSA come from the germline V gene. V gave up 5 bases and J gave up 15 bases; unmatched junction bases: 11. The CDR3 has 15 residues. This CDR3 reads CASSAEVGTSGGRFF. DNA for the CDR3: TGTGCCAGCAGCGCAGAAGTAGGGACTAGCGGGGGGCGGTTCTTC.

The chain carries TRBV19 and TRBJ1-1; D possibly corresponds to TRBD1 (6 bases). Trimming stripped 9 bases from V and 8 bases from J, with 19 bases between. There are 13 residues in the CDR3. CDR1 is LNHDA and CDR2 is SQIVND in the germline V gene (reference sequence). Here the CDR3 reads CASDDRRAVEAFF. The DNA for the CDR3 is TGTGCCAGCGACGACAGGCGAGCGGTCGAAGCTTTCTTT.

This chain joins TRBV5-1 and TRBJ2-1; D might be TRBD1 (6 bases). Germline V gene data show CDR1 as SGHRS and CDR2 as YFSETQ. The V gene lost 1 base and the J gene lost 7 bases, with 21 bases spanning the gap. CDR3 length: 17 amino acids. CDR3 amino acids: CASSLFTGWGQANEQFF. For the CDR3, the DNA is TGCGCCAGCAGCTTGTTTACGGGTTGGGGACAAGCGAATGAGCAGTTCTTC.

Here the CDR3 DNA reads TGTGCCAGTAGAGCATCGAACACTGAAGCTTTCTTT. Amino acid sequence: CASRASNTEAFF. This rearrangement joins TRBV19 to TRBJ1-1; D is uncertain. Germline CDR1 reads LNHDA; CDR2 reads SQIVND (reference sequence). There are 12 residues in the CDR3. V shed 6 bases and J shed 1 base, with 6 bases lying between them. Full variable domain (remainder filled in from reference TRBV19 and TRBJ1-1): DGGITQSPKYLFRKEGQNVTLSCEQNLNHDAMYWYRQDPGQGLRLIYYSQIVNDFQKGDIAEGYSVSREKKESFPLTVTSAQKNPTAFYLCASRASNTEAFFGQGTRLTVV.

V gene TRBV5-6 combines with J gene TRBJ2-1; 9 bases line up with TRBD1. V was clipped by 2 bases and J by 7 bases; unmatched bases: 10. In germline, CDR1 is SGHDT, CDR2 YYEEEE. The CDR3 contains 16 residues. In DNA, the CDR3 is TGTGCCAGCAGCTTATTCCGGGACAGGGCGGGTAATGAGCAGTTCTTC. It is translated as CASSLFRDRAGNEQFF.

This chain connects TRBV5-1 to TRBJ2-2; 8 bases are a match to TRBD2. The CDR3 consists of 16 residues. Per germline, CDR1 SGHRS and CDR2 YFSETQ. V dropped 2 bases and J dropped 1; count of bases not matched to a gene: 4. CDR3 DNA sequence: TGCGCCAGCAGCTTTCGGAGCGGGGGGAACACCGGGGAGCTGTTTTTT. It translates to CASSFRSGGNTGELFF.

J is TRBJ1-2 and V is TRBV27; a weak D match, TRBD1 (5 bases). V dropped 3 bases and J dropped 3 bases, with 17 bases sitting between them. Germline CDR1 and CDR2: MNHEY and SMNVEV (reference sequence). This CDR3 has 16 amino acids. As DNA, the CDR3 is TGTGCCAGCAGTTTTAAAAGTGGGGCTTATGACTATGGCTACACCTTC. Translated, it gives CASSFKSGAYDYGYTF.

The chain recombines TRBV11-2 with TRBJ1-5, with 7 bases fitting TRBD1. This CDR3 contains 14 residues. Trimming at V came to 5 bases and at J to 6 bases, leaving 7 bases not matched to a gene. Per germline, CDR1 SGHAT and CDR2 FQNNGV. The CDR3 is CASSPSQGGQPQHF. The CDR3 DNA reads TGTGCCAGCAGCCCGAGTCAGGGGGGTCAGCCCCAGCATTTT.

This chain links TRBV9 with TRBJ1-3, with 9 bases aligning to TRBD1. The CDR3 runs 17 residues. CDR1 SGDLS and CDR2 YYNGEE come from the germline V gene. J gave up 0 bases and V 3 bases, and 7 bases lay outside the gene matches. The CDR3 protein is CASSAGTGSSSGNTIYF. The CDR3 nucleotides read TGTGCCAGCAGCGCCGGGACAGGGAGCAGCTCTGGAAACACCATATATTTT.